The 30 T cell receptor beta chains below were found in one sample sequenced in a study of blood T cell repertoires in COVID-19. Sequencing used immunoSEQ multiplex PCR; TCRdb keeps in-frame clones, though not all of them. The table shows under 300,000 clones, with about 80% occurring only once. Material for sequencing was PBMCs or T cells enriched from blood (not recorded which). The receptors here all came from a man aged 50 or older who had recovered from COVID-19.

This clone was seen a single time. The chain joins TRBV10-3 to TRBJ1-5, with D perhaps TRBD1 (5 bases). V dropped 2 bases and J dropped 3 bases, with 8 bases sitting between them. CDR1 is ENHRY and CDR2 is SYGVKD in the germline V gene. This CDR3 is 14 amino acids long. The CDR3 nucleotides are TGTGCCATCAGTGAGGGGGGGTACAATCAGCCCCAGCATTTT. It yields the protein CAISEGGYNQPQHF.

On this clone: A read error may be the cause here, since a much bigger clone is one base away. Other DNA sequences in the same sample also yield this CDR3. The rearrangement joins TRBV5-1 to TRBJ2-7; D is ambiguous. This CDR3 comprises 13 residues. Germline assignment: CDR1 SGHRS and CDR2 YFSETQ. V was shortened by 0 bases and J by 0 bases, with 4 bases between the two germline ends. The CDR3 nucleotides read TGCGCCAGCAGCTTGGGCAGCTCCTACGAGCAGTACTTC. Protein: CASSLGSSYEQYF.

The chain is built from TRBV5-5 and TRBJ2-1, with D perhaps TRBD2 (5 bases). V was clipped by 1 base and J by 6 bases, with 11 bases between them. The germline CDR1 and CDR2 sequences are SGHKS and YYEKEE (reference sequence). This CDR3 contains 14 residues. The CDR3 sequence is CASSLPGITNEQFF. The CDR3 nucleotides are TGTGCCAGCAGCTTGCCCGGGATAACCAATGAGCAGTTCTTC.

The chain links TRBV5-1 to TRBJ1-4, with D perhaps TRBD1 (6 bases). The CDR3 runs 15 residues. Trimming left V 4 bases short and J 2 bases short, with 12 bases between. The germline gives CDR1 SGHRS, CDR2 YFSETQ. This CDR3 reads CASSEQGSTNEKLFF. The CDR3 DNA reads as TGCGCCAGCAGCGAACAGGGCTCCACTAATGAAAAACTGTTTTTT.

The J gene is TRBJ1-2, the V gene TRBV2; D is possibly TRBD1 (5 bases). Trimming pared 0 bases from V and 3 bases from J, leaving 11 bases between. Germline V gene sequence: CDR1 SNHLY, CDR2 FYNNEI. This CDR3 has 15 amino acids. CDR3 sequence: CASSEARGLYYGYTF. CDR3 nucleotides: TGTGCCAGCAGTGAAGCGCGGGGACTGTACTATGGCTACACCTTC. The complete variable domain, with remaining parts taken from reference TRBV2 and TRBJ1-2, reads EPEVTQTPSHQVTQMGQEVILRCVPISNHLYFYWYRQILGQKVEFLVSFYNNEISEKSEIFDDQFSVERPDGSNFTLKIRSTKLEDSAMYFCASSEARGLYYGYTFGSGTRLTVV.

Here the CDR3 DNA reads TGTGCCAGCAGTTACTCGGCAGGGATGAACACTGAAGCTTTCTTT. Residues: CASSYSAGMNTEAFF. The chain employs TRBV6-2 or TRBV6-3 and TRBJ1-1; weak D call: TRBD1 (5 bases). Trimming took off 0 bases at V and 0 bases at J, with 8 bases between the two ends. The length of the CDR3 is 15 residues. Germline V gene lookup returns CDR1 MNHEY and CDR2 SVGEGT.

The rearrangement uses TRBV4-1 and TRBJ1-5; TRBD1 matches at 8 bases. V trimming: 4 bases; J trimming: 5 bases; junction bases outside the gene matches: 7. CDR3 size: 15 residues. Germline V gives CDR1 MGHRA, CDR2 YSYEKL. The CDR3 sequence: CASSREGTGDQPQHF. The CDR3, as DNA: TGCGCCAGCAGCCGCGAAGGGACAGGCGATCAGCCCCAGCATTTT.

The CDR3, as DNA: TGTGCCAGTAGTCCGTCGGACAGGGGGCATGGAGATACGCAGTATTTT. Translation: CASSPSDRGHGDTQYF. This chain uses TRBV19 with TRBJ2-3; 11 bases agree with TRBD1. The V gene's germline CDR1 is LNHDA and CDR2 SQIVND (reference sequence). V lost 5 bases, J lost 5 bases, and 9 bases stayed unmatched. This CDR3 has 16 amino acids.

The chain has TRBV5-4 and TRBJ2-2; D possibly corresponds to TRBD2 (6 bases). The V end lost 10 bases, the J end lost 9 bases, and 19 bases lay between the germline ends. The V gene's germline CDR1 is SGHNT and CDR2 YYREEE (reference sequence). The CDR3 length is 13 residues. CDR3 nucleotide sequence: TGTGCCTTCATGGGGGAGGAGTCCTGGGAGCTGTTTTTT. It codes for CAFMGEESWELFF.

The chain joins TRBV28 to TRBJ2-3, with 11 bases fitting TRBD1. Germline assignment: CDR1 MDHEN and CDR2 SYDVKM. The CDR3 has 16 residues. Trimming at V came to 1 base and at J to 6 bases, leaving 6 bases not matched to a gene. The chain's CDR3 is CASSLSGTGGFDTQYF. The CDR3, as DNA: TGTGCCAGCAGTTTATCCGGGACAGGGGGTTTCGATACGCAGTATTTT. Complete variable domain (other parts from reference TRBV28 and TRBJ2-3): DVKVTQSSRYLVKRTGEKVFLECVQDMDHENMFWYRQDPGLGLRLIYFSYDVKMKEKGDIPEGYSVSREKKERFSLILESASTNQTSMYLCASSLSGTGGFDTQYFGPGTRLTVL.

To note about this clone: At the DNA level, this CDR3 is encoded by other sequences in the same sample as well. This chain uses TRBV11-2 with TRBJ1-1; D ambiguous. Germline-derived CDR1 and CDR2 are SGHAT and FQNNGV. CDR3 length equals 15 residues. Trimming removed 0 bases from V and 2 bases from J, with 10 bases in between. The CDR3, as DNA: TGTGCCAGCAGCTTAGACCCCGGGGTAAACACTGAAGCTTTCTTT. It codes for CASSLDPGVNTEAFF.

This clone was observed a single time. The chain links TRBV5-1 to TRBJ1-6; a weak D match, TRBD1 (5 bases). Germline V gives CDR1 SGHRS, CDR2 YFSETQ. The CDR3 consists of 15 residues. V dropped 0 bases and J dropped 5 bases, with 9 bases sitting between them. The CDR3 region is CASSLARGDNSPLHF. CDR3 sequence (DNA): TGCGCCAGCAGCTTGGCCCGGGGGGATAATTCACCCCTCCACTTT.

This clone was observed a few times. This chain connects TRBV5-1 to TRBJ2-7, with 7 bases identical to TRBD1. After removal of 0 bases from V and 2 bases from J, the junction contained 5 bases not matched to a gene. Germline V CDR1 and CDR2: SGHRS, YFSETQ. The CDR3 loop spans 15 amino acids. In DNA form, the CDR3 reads TGCGCCAGCAGCTTGGTGACAGGGAGTCCCTACGAGCAGTACTTC. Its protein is CASSLVTGSPYEQYF.

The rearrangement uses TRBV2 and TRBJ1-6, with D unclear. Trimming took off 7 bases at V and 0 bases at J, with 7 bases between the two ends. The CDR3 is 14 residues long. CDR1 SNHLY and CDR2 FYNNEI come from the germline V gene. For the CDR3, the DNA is TGTGCCAGCATTGAGAGCTCCTATAATTCACCCCTCCACTTT. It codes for CASIESSYNSPLHF.

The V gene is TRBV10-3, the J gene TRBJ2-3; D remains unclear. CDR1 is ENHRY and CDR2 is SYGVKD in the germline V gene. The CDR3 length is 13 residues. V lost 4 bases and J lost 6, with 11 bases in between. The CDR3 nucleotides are TGTGCCATCAGTGGACATGGCGCGGATACGCAGTATTTT. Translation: CAISGHGADTQYF.

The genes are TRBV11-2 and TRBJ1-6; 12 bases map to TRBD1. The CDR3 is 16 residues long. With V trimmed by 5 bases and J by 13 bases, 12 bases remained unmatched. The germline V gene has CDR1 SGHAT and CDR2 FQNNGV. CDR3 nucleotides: TGTGCCAGCAGCCCACTGTCGGGACAGGGGGCTCTGCCCCTCCACTTT. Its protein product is CASSPLSGQGALPLHF.

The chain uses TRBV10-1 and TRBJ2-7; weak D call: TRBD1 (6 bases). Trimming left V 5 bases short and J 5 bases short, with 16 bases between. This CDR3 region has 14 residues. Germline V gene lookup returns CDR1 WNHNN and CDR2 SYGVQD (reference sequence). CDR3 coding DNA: TGCGCCAGCAGTCCTCTTGGGCAGGGGAACGAGCAGTACTTC. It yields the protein CASSPLGQGNEQYF.

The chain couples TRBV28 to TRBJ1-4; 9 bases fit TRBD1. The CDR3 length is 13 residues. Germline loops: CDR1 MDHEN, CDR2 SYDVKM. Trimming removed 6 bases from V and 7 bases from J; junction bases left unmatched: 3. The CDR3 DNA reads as TGTGCCAGCAGGGGACAGGGCGGTGAAAAACTGTTTTTT. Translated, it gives CASRGQGGEKLFF.

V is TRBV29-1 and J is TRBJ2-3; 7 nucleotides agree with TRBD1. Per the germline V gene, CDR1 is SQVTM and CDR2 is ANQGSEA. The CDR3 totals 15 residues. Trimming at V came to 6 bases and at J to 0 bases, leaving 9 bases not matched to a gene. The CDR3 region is CSVQGTEQSTDTQYF. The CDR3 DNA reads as TGCAGCGTCCAGGGGACAGAGCAGAGCACAGATACGCAGTATTTT.

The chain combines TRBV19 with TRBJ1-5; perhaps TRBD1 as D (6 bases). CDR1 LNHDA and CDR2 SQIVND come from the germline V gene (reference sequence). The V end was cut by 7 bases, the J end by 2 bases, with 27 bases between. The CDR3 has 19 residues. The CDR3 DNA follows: TGTGCCAGTAAGGCGGATGCGTCGGGGGGCGCCGGCGGCAATCAGCCCCAGCATTTT. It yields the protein CASKADASGGAGGNQPQHF.

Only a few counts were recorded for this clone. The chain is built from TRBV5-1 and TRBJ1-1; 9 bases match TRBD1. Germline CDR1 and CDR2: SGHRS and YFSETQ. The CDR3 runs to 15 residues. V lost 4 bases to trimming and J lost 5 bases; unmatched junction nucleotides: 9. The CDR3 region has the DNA TGCGCCAGCAGCGCCGAACAGGGGGCAGGTACTGAAGCTTTCTTT. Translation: CASSAEQGAGTEAFF.

The CDR3 coding sequence is TGTGCCAGCAGCCGAAGCCCTTGGGAGCAGTACTTC. This codes for CASSRSPWEQYF. The rearrangement uses TRBV12-3 or TRBV12-4 and TRBJ2-7; no definite D call. The germline V and J ends were trimmed by 6 bases and 7 bases, with 13 bases remaining between them. The CDR3 is made up of 12 amino acids.

CDR3 nucleotides: TGTGCCATCAGTAGCGGGACTAACTACGAGCAGTACTTC. It yields the protein CAISSGTNYEQYF. The rearrangement joins TRBV10-3 to TRBJ2-7; TRBD2 agrees at 7 bases. The V and J ends lost 5 bases and 3 bases, in that order; junction bases with no gene match: 4. Germline CDR1 is ENHRY and CDR2 is SYGVKD. The CDR3 loop spans 13 amino acids.

The CDR3 spells CASSPQTGNQPQHF. The CDR3 nucleotides are TGTGCCAGCAGTCCCCAGACAGGAAATCAGCCCCAGCATTTT. V gene TRBV27 combines with J gene TRBJ1-5, with D perhaps TRBD1 (6 bases). V was clipped by 5 bases and J by 4 bases, with 12 bases between them. Germline values: CDR1 MNHEY, CDR2 SMNVEV (reference sequence). CDR3 length: 14 amino acids.

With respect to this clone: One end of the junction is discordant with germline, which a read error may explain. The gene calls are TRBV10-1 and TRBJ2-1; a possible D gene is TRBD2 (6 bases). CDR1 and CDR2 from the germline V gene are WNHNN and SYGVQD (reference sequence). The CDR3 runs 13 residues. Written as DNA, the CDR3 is TGCGCCAGTAGTGTGGGCCCAGCGGGTGAGCAGTTCTTC. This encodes CASSVGPAGEQFF.

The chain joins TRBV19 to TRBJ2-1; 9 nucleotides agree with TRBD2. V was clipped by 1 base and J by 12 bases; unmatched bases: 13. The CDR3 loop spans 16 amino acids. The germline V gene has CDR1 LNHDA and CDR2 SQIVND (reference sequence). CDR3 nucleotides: TGTGCCAGTAGTATAGGTAGTAGCGGGAGCCTTCAAGGGCAGTTCTTC. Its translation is CASSIGSSGSLQGQFF.

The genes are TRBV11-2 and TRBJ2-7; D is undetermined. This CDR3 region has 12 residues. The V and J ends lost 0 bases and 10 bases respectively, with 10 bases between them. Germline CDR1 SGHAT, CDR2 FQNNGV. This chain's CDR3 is CASSLDYPFQYF. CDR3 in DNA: TGTGCCAGCAGCTTAGACTACCCGTTTCAGTACTTC. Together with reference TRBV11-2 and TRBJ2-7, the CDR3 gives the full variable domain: EAGVAQSPRYKIIEKRQSVAFWCNPISGHATLYWYQQILGQGPKLLIQFQNNGVVDDSQLPKDRFSAERLKGVDSTLKIQPAKLEDSAVYLCASSLDYPFQYFGPGTRLTVT.

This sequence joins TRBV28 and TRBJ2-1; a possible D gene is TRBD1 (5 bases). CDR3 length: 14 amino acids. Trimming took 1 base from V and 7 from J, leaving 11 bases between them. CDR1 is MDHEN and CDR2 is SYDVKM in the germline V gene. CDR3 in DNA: TGTGCCAGCAGTTTATTTCAGGGTGGGAATGAGCAGTTCTTC. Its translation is CASSLFQGGNEQFF. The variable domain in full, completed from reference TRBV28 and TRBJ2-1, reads DVKVTQSSRYLVKRTGEKVFLECVQDMDHENMFWYRQDPGLGLRLIYFSYDVKMKEKGDIPEGYSVSREKKERFSLILESASTNQTSMYLCASSLFQGGNEQFFGPGTRLTVL.

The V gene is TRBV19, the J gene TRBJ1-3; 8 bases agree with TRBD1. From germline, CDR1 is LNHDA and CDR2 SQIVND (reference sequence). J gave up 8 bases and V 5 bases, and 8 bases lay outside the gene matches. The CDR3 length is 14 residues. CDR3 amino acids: CASSPRTGWHTIYF. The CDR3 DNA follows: TGTGCCAGTAGTCCGCGGACAGGGTGGCACACCATATATTTT.

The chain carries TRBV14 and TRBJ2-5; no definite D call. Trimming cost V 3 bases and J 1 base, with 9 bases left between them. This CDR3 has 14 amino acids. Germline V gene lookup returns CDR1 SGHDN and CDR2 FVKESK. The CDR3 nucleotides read TGTGCCAGCAGCCAGCTGCAGGCCCAAGAGACCCAGTACTTC. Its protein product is CASSQLQAQETQYF.